Sequencing of this T cell receptor beta chain was carried out in a study of blood T cell repertoires in COVID-19. Across the study: Acute-phase and convalescent COVID-19 samples originated in the United States, Italy and Spain. PBMCs, B-cell-depleted T cells, or T cells were the source of the cDNA or gDNA that made up the material.

The CDR3 has 16 amino acids. Germline-derived CDR1 and CDR2 are MNHEY and SVGAGI. V shed 1 base, J shed 0 bases, and the junction held 4 bases outside the gene matches. Under the authors' procedure: Cell counts per sample came from amplifying reference gene primers. Repertoires were generated with immunoSEQ multiplex PCR, while TCRdb's copy carries only in-frame clones and drops some. The DNA gave D and trimming, while V, J and clone size come from that table. The top ten hold 5.5% to 6.5% of the sample, which has about 240,000 clones, 86% seen once. Sequenced sample: peripheral blood. The J gene is TRBJ2-7, the V gene TRBV6-5; 9 nucleotides match TRBD2. The receptor's source is a man between 60 and 70 years old with acute or convalescent COVID-19. CDR3 sequence reads: CASSYWGREGSYEQYF. CDR3 coding DNA: TGTGCCAGCAGTTACTGGGGGCGGGAGGGCTCCTACGAGCAGTACTTC.